The 14 T cell receptor beta chains in this list originate from one sample, sequenced in a study of shared clonotypes between healthy human individuals. Positively selected for CCR7, the CD45RO-negative cells used as naive CD8 cells excluded terminally differentiated effector memory CD45RA+ cells. This table comes from immunoSEQ multiplex PCR, and its TCRdb copy is limited to in-frame clones, with some not included. In the table there are about 680,000 clones, under 95% of which are singletons. Sequencing was carried out using naive CD8+ T cells sorted from blood. The receptor source for this set is a young man in good health.

The V gene is TRBV27, the J gene TRBJ2-7; 10 nucleotides match TRBD2. V shed 6 bases, J shed 0 bases, and the junction held 14 bases outside the gene matches. CDR1 is MNHEY, CDR2 SMNVEV, per germline (reference sequence). The CDR3 extends over 18 amino acids. The chain's CDR3 is CASSLRGGTSDLSYEQYF. The CDR3 DNA reads as TGTGCCAGCAGCTTAAGGGGGGGGACTAGCGACCTCTCCTACGAGCAGTACTTC.

The chain recombines TRBV27 with TRBJ2-7; D possibly corresponds to TRBD2 (7 bases). V shed 3 bases and J shed 6 bases, with 18 bases lying between them. CDR3 length: 15 amino acids. Germline values: CDR1 MNHEY, CDR2 SMNVEV (reference sequence). DNA of the CDR3: TGTGCCAGCAGTTTGGGCGGGGAGGGGGGAAGCGAGCAGTACTTC. Translation gives CASSLGGEGGSEQYF.

The genes are TRBV28 and TRBJ1-1; D possibly corresponds to TRBD1 (5 bases). Germline CDR1 and CDR2: MDHEN and SYDVKM. The CDR3 is made up of 16 amino acids. V gave up 2 bases and J gave up 6 bases, with 19 bases separating them. CDR3 nucleotides: TGTGCCAGCAGTTTAGTACCGGCAGGAGAACAGGCTGAAGCTTTCTTT. Protein: CASSLVPAGEQAEAFF.

This clone was recorded a few times. V is TRBV9 and J is TRBJ2-2, with TRBD2 matching 7 bases. CDR3 length equals 16 residues. Per germline, CDR1 SGDLS and CDR2 YYNGEE. V lost 0 bases to trimming and J lost 5 bases; unmatched junction nucleotides: 7. The chain's CDR3 is CASSVEAGVRTGELFF. CDR3 DNA sequence: TGTGCCAGCAGCGTAGAGGCGGGAGTTAGAACCGGGGAGCTGTTTTTT.

This sequence joins TRBV5-8 and TRBJ2-1; TRBD1 is a possible D gene (6 bases). Germline V gene sequence: CDR1 SGHTS, CDR2 YDEGEE. The ends were cut back, 2 bases at V and 8 bases at J, with 14 bases in the middle. The CDR3 is 14 amino acids. CDR3 sequence: CASSFEQGAHEQFF. The CDR3 DNA reads TGTGCCAGCAGCTTTGAACAGGGAGCCCATGAGCAGTTCTTC.

With respect to this clone: This sample includes further DNA sequences coding for the same CDR3. The chain combines TRBV7-9 with TRBJ2-2; the D is unclear. The germline CDR1 and CDR2 sequences are SEHNR and FQNEAQ (reference sequence). With 5 bases removed from V and 5 bases from J, the gap between germline ends came to 6 bases. The CDR3 has 12 amino acids. The CDR3 bases are TGTGCCAGCAGCGGGGATACCGGGGAGCTGTTTTTT. Protein sequence: CASSGDTGELFF. The complete variable domain, with remaining parts taken from reference TRBV7-9 and TRBJ2-2, reads DTGVSQNPRHKITKRGQNVTFRCDPISEHNRLYWYRQTLGQGPEFLTYFQNEAQLEKSRLLSDRFSAERPKGSFSTLEIQRTEQGDSAMYLCASSGDTGELFFGEGSRLTVL.

V gene TRBV28 combines with J gene TRBJ2-1, with 8 positions matching TRBD1. This CDR3 spans 15 amino acids. CDR1 and CDR2 (germline): MDHEN, SYDVKM. V shed 6 bases, J shed 5 bases, and the junction held 9 bases outside the gene matches. CDR3 sequence reads: CASSYRGRPNNEQFF. In nucleotides, the CDR3 is TGTGCCAGCAGCTACAGGGGGAGACCGAACAATGAGCAGTTCTTC.

The chain is built from TRBV11-2 and TRBJ2-2; 7 bases map to TRBD2. The CDR3 totals 15 residues. Germline values: CDR1 SGHAT, CDR2 FQNNGV. Trimming took 5 bases from V and 5 from J; bases not matched to a gene: 8. The CDR3 region is CASSPSGARTGELFF. Here the CDR3 DNA reads TGTGCCAGCAGCCCGAGCGGGGCCAGGACCGGGGAGCTGTTTTTT.

The chain employs TRBV15 and TRBJ2-7; D is possibly TRBD1 (6 bases). Germline lookup yields CDR1 LNHNV and CDR2 YYDKDF (reference sequence). The V end was cut by 5 bases, the J end by 0 bases, with 14 bases between. There are 15 residues in the CDR3. As DNA, the CDR3 is TGTGCCACCAGCCAAACGGCAGGGGCCTCCTACGAGCAGTACTTC. It is translated as CATSQTAGASYEQYF.

The DNA of the CDR3 is TGTGCCAGCAGCCCCACGACAGGGAACGAGCAGTACTTC. This translates into CASSPTTGNEQYF. The chain couples TRBV7-3 to TRBJ2-7; 7 bases are a match to TRBD1. V lost 5 bases, J lost 5 bases, and 6 bases stayed unmatched. There are 13 residues in the CDR3. The V gene's germline CDR1 is SGHTA and CDR2 FQGTGA.

The chain is built from TRBV9 and TRBJ2-1; TRBD1 aligns across 8 bases. Per germline, CDR1 SGDLS and CDR2 YYNGEE. This CDR3 has 16 amino acids. J lost 0 bases, V lost 1 base, and 3 bases had no gene match. The CDR3 spells CASSVIDRGSYNEQFF. As DNA, the CDR3 is TGTGCCAGCAGCGTAATTGACAGGGGCTCCTACAATGAGCAGTTCTTC.

This chain uses TRBV27 with TRBJ2-1; no reliable D call. Per germline, CDR1 MNHEY and CDR2 SMNVEV (reference sequence). The CDR3 spans 16 residues. The V end lost 6 bases, the J end lost 0 bases, and 15 bases lay between the germline ends. CDR3 region: CASRPMPMSSYNEQFF. The DNA of the CDR3 is TGTGCCAGCAGGCCCATGCCCATGAGCTCCTACAATGAGCAGTTCTTC.

This chain links TRBV9 with TRBJ2-1; 7 bases map to TRBD2. CDR1 and CDR2 from the germline V gene are SGDLS and YYNGEE. This CDR3 has 14 amino acids. The junction had 3 bases not matched to a gene; V was cut back by 0 bases and J by 6 bases. The DNA for the CDR3 is TGTGCCAGCAGCGTAGGGGGGGGACCCAATGAGCAGTTCTTC. Translating gives CASSVGGGPNEQFF.

The chain has TRBV19 and TRBJ2-7, with TRBD1 matching over 9 bases. The J segment lost 3 bases and the V segment lost 5 bases, leaving 5 bases of the junction unmatched. This CDR3 is 14 amino acids long. Germline V lookup: CDR1 LNHDA, CDR2 SQIVND (reference sequence). CDR3 sequence: CASSPGGQGYEQYF. The DNA for the CDR3 is TGTGCCAGTAGTCCCGGGGGACAGGGCTACGAGCAGTACTTC.